Each of the 25 T cell receptor beta chains below was sequenced from the same sample in a study of shared clonotypes between healthy human individuals (dated by TCRdb to about 2020). Libraries were made using the immunoSEQ multiplex PCR assay. The source is immuneACCESS, and TCRdb retained only in-frame sequences with V and J called. Part of the clones is not carried over; for the studies checked, unresolved V genes explain less than half of this, and the remainder is unexplained. This sample has 2 million to 2.5 million clones in its table, and under 97% of those were observed once. Approximately 0.13% of the sample belongs to the ten largest clones. Sequencing used naive CD4+ T cells sorted from blood. According to the study, the label for this sample's cell subset or site signals: CD45RA+ positively selected. The receptor source for this set is a man aged 18 to 30 in good health.

This rearrangement joins TRBV9 to TRBJ2-1, with D uncertain. V lost 0 bases, J lost 5 bases, and 9 bases lay in between. The CDR3 is 14 amino acids. Germline values: CDR1 SGDLS, CDR2 YYNGEE. CDR3 residues: CASSVDAINNEQFF. The CDR3 DNA sequence: TGTGCCAGCAGCGTAGATGCTATCAACAATGAGCAGTTCTTC. Supplemented by reference TRBV9 and TRBJ2-1, the full variable domain reads DSGVTQTPKHLITATGQRVTLRCSPRSGDLSVYWYQQSLDQGLQFLIQYYNGEERAKGNILERFSAQQFPDLHSELNLSSLELGDSALYFCASSVDAINNEQFFGPGTRLTVL.

This chain joins TRBV7-4 and TRBJ1-3; 9 bases are a match to TRBD1. CDR3 size: 17 residues. CDR1 SGHVT and CDR2 SQSDAQ come from the germline V gene. The V gene end was trimmed by 5 bases and the J gene end by 2 bases; junction bases not matched to a gene: 10. The CDR3 bases are TGTGCCAGCAGCGCGGACAGGGGATTTTATCCTGGAAACACCATATATTTT. Protein product: CASSADRGFYPGNTIYF. The full variable domain, with the rest looked up from reference TRBV7-4 and TRBJ1-3, is GAGVSQSPRYKVAKRGRDVALRCDSISGHVTLYWYRQTLGQGSEVLTYSQSDAQRDKSGRPSGRFSAERPERSVSTLKIQRTEQGDSAVYLCASSADRGFYPGNTIYFGEGSWLTVV.

This chain joins TRBV25-1 and TRBJ2-2; no definite D call. CDR1 MGHDK and CDR2 SYGVNS come from the germline V gene. Trimming pared 4 bases from V and 3 bases from J, leaving 9 bases between. The length of the CDR3 is 14 residues. The CDR3 loop is CASSVDTYTGELFF. Here the CDR3 DNA reads TGTGCCAGCAGTGTCGACACGTACACCGGGGAGCTGTTTTTT. Drawing the rest from reference TRBV25-1 and TRBJ2-2, the complete variable domain is EADIYQTPRYLVIGTGKKITLECSQTMGHDKMYWYQQDPGMELHLIHYSYGVNSTEKGDLSSESTVSRIRTEHFPLTLESARPSHTSQYLCASSVDTYTGELFFGEGSRLTVL.

The CDR3 nucleotides are TGTGCCAGCAGCTTGGGGGTTGGGACTAGCGGCCAAGAGACCCAGTACTTC. It yields the protein CASSLGVGTSGQETQYF. This chain uses TRBV5-6 with TRBJ2-5; 11 bases line up with TRBD2. CDR1 and CDR2 (germline): SGHDT, YYEEEE. The CDR3 loop spans 17 amino acids. J gave up 1 base and V 0 bases, and 5 bases lay outside the gene matches.

The rearrangement joins TRBV9 to TRBJ2-1, with 10 bases matching TRBD2. CDR1 and CDR2 from the germline V gene are SGDLS and YYNGEE. Trimming took 3 bases from V and 4 from J; bases not matched to a gene: 25. The CDR3 is 22 residues long. The CDR3 is CASSASARKTSGWEVGYNEQFF. Here the CDR3 DNA reads TGTGCCAGCAGCGCCAGTGCACGGAAGACTAGCGGGTGGGAGGTGGGGTACAATGAGCAGTTCTTC.

For this clone: An end of the junction differs from the germline gene, which may be a read error. This chain links TRBV7-2 with TRBJ1-5; D call uncertain. The CDR3 consists of 15 residues. Germline V lookup: CDR1 SGHTA, CDR2 FQGNSA. The CDR3 spells CASSLSSATNKPQHF. Written as DNA, the CDR3 is TGTGCCAGCAGCTTATCCTCGGCCACCAATAAGCCCCAGCATTTT.

The chain has TRBV6-5 and TRBJ1-1; TRBD1 matches 7 bases. There are 15 residues in the CDR3. Germline loops: CDR1 MNHEY, CDR2 SVGAGI. V gave up 5 bases and J gave up 6 bases; unmatched junction bases: 12. The CDR3 DNA sequence: TGTGCCAGCAGTCCCGACAGGGTAAGAGTCGCTGAAGCTTTCTTT. Its protein product is CASSPDRVRVAEAFF.

The J gene is TRBJ1-6, the V gene TRBV6-6, with 7 bases fitting TRBD1. The V and J ends lost 8 bases and 9 bases, in that order; junction bases with no gene match: 13. Germline V gene sequence: CDR1 MNHNY, CDR2 SVGAGI (reference sequence). The CDR3 extends over 15 amino acids. The CDR3 is CASRPSPGGSSPLHF. The CDR3 coding sequence is TGTGCCAGCCGCCCATCCCCAGGGGGAAGTTCACCCCTCCACTTT.

The DNA for the CDR3 is TGCGCCAGCAGCCCCACGGCAGGGACGGACGAGCAGTACTTC. Translated: CASSPTAGTDEQYF. The V call is TRBV5-1, the J call TRBJ2-7; either TRBD1 or TRBD2 may fit D (5 bases each). The germline V gene encodes CDR1 SGHRS and CDR2 YFSETQ. CDR3 length: 14 amino acids. The V end lost 4 bases, the J end lost 5 bases, and 16 bases lay between the germline ends.

On this clone: Different DNA sequences within this sample yield the same CDR3. The rearrangement uses TRBV28 and TRBJ2-7, with D unresolved. V was clipped by 6 bases and J by 2 bases, with 11 bases between them. CDR3 size: 13 residues. Germline loops: CDR1 MDHEN, CDR2 SYDVKM. In DNA, the CDR3 is TGTGCCAGCAGCCCCGTTGGTCCCTACGAGCAGTACTTC. Its protein product is CASSPVGPYEQYF.

The gene calls are TRBV7-2 and TRBJ2-7, with TRBD2 identical over 7 bases. J gave up 1 base and V 1 base, and 7 bases lay outside the gene matches. The CDR3 runs 16 residues. The V gene's germline CDR1 is SGHTA and CDR2 FQGNSA. Here the CDR3 DNA reads TGTGCCAGCAGCTTAGTATCCAGCGGGACTTCCTACGAGCAGTACTTC. Amino acid sequence: CASSLVSSGTSYEQYF.

The chain links TRBV30 to TRBJ1-3; TRBD1 matches at 7 bases. The CDR3 is 16 amino acids. The germline V gene has CDR1 GTSNPN and CDR2 SVGIG (reference sequence). The CDR3 region is CAYGTEIQSSGNTIYF. In DNA, the CDR3 is TGTGCATACGGGACAGAAATTCAGAGCTCTGGAAACACCATATATTTT.

Only one count was recorded for this clone. The chain has TRBV5-8 and TRBJ2-5; TRBD1 is a possible D gene (7 bases). The CDR3 extends over 15 amino acids. Per germline, CDR1 SGHTS and CDR2 YDEGEE. V gave up 0 bases and J gave up 6 bases, with 15 bases separating them. Here the CDR3 reads CASSLVRQGGKTQYF. The CDR3 DNA is TGTGCCAGCAGCTTGGTGCGTCAGGGGGGTAAGACCCAGTACTTC.

The chain carries TRBV7-9 and TRBJ2-4, with 7 bases aligning to TRBD1. This CDR3 is 15 amino acids long. The V and J ends lost 3 bases and 2 bases, in that order; junction bases with no gene match: 4. CDR1 SEHNR and CDR2 FQNEAQ come from the germline V gene (reference sequence). The CDR3 DNA reads as TGTGCCAGCAGCTTTAGACAGGGTTCCAAAAACATTCAGTACTTC. This encodes CASSFRQGSKNIQYF.

The gene calls are TRBV6-1 and TRBJ2-5; D is uncertain. The CDR3 runs 14 residues. Germline CDR1 is MNHNS and CDR2 is SASEGT. The V and J ends lost 4 bases and 5 bases respectively, with 14 bases between them. The CDR3 DNA sequence: TGTGCCAGCAGTGGTCGGGTTAAGGGCGAGACCCAGTACTTC. Residues: CASSGRVKGETQYF.

A single count supports this clone. The chain combines TRBV4-3 with TRBJ1-1; D may be TRBD1 (5 bases). Germline lookup yields CDR1 LGHNA and CDR2 YSLEER. V was pared by 1 base and J by 7 bases, with 10 bases between. The CDR3 consists of 13 residues. This CDR3 is CASSQVGGFEAFF. The CDR3 DNA follows: TGCGCCAGCAGCCAAGTTGGGGGGTTTGAAGCTTTCTTT.

V is TRBV6-5 and J is TRBJ1-1, with D possibly matching TRBD1 (6 bases). Trimming pared 10 bases from V and 7 bases from J, leaving 16 bases between. The V gene's germline CDR1 is MNHEY and CDR2 SVGAGI. The CDR3 runs to 12 residues. The CDR3 coding sequence is TGTGCCACAAGACAGGAGCCCTTTGAAGCTTTCTTT. Protein: CATRQEPFEAFF.

The CDR3 DNA reads as TGTGCCAGTAGTCCCCGGGGGGGGCGGAGGGGCAGCGCCAAAAACATTCAGTACTTC. This encodes CASSPRGGRRGSAKNIQYF. The chain links TRBV19 to TRBJ2-4, with TRBD2 matching over 8 bases. The J segment lost 1 base and the V segment lost 5 bases, leaving 16 bases of the junction unmatched. The germline CDR1 and CDR2 sequences are LNHDA and SQIVND (reference sequence). CDR3 size: 19 residues.

This chain links TRBV19 with TRBJ1-6; D unclear. Germline V gene sequence: CDR1 LNHDA, CDR2 SQIVND (reference sequence). Trimming removed 5 bases at V and 5 bases at J, with 16 bases between. The CDR3 sequence is 16 residues long. The CDR3 bases are TGTGCCAGTAGTCCCCTTCGGGGAGACGATAATTCACCCCTCCACTTT. As protein: CASSPLRGDDNSPLHF.

V gene TRBV6-7 combines with J gene TRBJ2-7; 10 nucleotides agree with TRBD1. TRBV6-7 qualifies as an ORF whose function is uncertain. This CDR3 has 16 amino acids. The junction had 9 bases not matched to a gene; V was cut back by 4 bases and J by 3 bases. The chain's CDR3 is CASSSESRDRGYEQYF. The CDR3 nucleotides read TGTGCCAGCAGTTCCGAAAGCCGGGACAGGGGCTACGAGCAGTACTTC.

The chain recombines TRBV11-1 with TRBJ2-3, with 7 bases lining up with TRBD1. CDR1 is SGHAT and CDR2 is FQDESV in the germline V gene (reference sequence). V gave up 5 bases and J gave up 4 bases; unmatched junction bases: 3. There are 13 residues in the CDR3. CDR3 in DNA: TGTGCCAGCAGCCATACAGGGGCAGATACGCAGTATTTT. Amino acids: CASSHTGADTQYF. Full variable domain (rest looked up from reference TRBV11-1 and TRBJ2-3): EAEVAQSPRYKITEKSQAVAFWCDPISGHATLYWYRQILGQGPELLVQFQDESVVDDSQLPKDRFSAERLKGVDSTLKIQPAELGDSAMYLCASSHTGADTQYFGPGTRLTVL.

Concerning this clone itself: This sample also contains other DNA sequences that code for the same CDR3. The V call is TRBV2, the J call TRBJ1-2; TRBD1 matches 7 bases. The CDR3 is 13 residues long. Germline V lookup: CDR1 SNHLY, CDR2 FYNNEI. Unmatched junction bases numbered 3, after V lost 8 bases and J lost 0 bases. This CDR3 is CASSGTANYGYTF. The CDR3 DNA reads TGTGCCAGCTCCGGGACAGCTAACTATGGCTACACCTTC.

J is TRBJ1-3 and V is TRBV15, with a tentative D call TRBD1 (6 bases). CDR3 size: 15 residues. V dropped 1 base and J dropped 2 bases, with 9 bases sitting between them. Germline V CDR1 and CDR2: LNHNV, YYDKDF (reference sequence). In DNA form, the CDR3 reads TGTGCCACCAGCAGAGGAACAGGGCCTGGAAACACCATATATTTT. Translated: CATSRGTGPGNTIYF.

V usage is TRBV9 and J usage is TRBJ2-6; possibly TRBD2 for D (6 bases). This CDR3 contains 18 residues. Between the trimmed V and J ends, which lost 0 bases and 2 bases, there was a span of 15 bases. CDR1 and CDR2 (germline): SGDLS, YYNGEE. CDR3 coding DNA: TGTGCCAGCAGCGTAGGCGGGACTCTTGGGGCTGGGGCCAACGTCCTGACTTTC. This codes for CASSVGGTLGAGANVLTF.

The gene calls are TRBV7-2 and TRBJ2-2; D is ambiguous. Looked up from germline, CDR1 is SGHTA and CDR2 is FQGNSA. The CDR3 consists of 14 residues. V lost 2 bases to trimming and J lost 4 bases, with 8 bases between them. CDR3 bases: TGTGCCAGCAGCTTAAGGCAGGCCACCGGGGAGCTGTTTTTT. Its protein is CASSLRQATGELFF.